This T cell receptor beta chain was obtained from a study of CD8 T cells in ankylosing spondylitis. This clonotype turned up a few times. The antigen remains unidentified. Study findings and constraints: Relatively scarce in peripheral blood, disease-linked clones were CD8+.

TCRdb re-called the 5' RACE reads through MiXCR, storing one row per CDR3 protein. The table has about 340,000 distinct CDR3 sequences, roughly 14% seen once. The length of the CDR3 is 16 residues. CDR1 and CDR2 (germline): LGHDT, YNNKEL (reference sequence). V was trimmed by 0 bases and J by 0 bases, leaving 9 bases between them. The chain combines TRBV3-1 with TRBJ2-1; a weak D match, TRBD2 (6 bases). Source material: blood, either unsorted or a sorted T cell fraction (not recorded which). The source of this sequence is a male donor with ankylosing spondylitis or in good health (not recorded which). The CDR3 DNA reads TGTGCCAGCAGCCAAGAATACGGGGGCTCCTACAATGAGCAGTTCTTC. Translation gives CASSQEYGGSYNEQFF.